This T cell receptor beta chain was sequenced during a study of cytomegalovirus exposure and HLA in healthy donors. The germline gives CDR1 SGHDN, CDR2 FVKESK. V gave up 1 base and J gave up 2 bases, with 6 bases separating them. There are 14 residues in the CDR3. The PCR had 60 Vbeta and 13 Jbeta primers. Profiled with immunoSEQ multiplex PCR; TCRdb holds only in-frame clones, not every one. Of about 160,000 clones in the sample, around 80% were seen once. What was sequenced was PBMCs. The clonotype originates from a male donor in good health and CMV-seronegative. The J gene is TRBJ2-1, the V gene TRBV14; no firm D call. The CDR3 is CASSQGHPYNEQFF. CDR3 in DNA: TGTGCCAGCAGCCAAGGACACCCCTACAATGAGCAGTTCTTC.